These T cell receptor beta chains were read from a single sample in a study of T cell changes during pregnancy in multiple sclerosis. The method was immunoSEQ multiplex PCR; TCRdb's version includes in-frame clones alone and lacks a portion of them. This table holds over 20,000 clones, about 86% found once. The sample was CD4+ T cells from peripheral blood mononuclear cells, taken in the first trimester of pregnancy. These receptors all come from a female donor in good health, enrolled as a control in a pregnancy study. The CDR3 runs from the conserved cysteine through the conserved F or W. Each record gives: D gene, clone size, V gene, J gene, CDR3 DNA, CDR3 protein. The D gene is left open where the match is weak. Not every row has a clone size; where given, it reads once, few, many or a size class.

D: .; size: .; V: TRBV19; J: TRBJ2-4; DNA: TGTGCCAGTAGTATAGACCTAGGCATTCAGTACTTC; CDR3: CASSIDLGIQYF
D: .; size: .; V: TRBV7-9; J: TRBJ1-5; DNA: TGTGCCAGCAGCCTGGGCGGGGGGAGACATCAGCCCCAGCATTTT; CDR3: CASSLGGGRHQPQHF
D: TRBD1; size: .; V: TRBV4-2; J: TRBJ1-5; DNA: TGTGCCAGCAGGGAGTCAGGAGGGGGCCCCCAGCATTTT; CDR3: CASRESGGGPQHF
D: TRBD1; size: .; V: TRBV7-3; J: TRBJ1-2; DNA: TGTGCCAGCAGCGCGACAGGGTCGGGCGGCTACACCTTC; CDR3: CASSATGSGGYTF
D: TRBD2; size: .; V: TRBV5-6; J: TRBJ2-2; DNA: TGTGCCAGCAGCCCCGTAGCGGGATTGAACACCGGGGAGCTGTTTTTT; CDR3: CASSPVAGLNTGELFF
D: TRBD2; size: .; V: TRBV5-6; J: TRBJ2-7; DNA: TGTGCCAGCAGCTTGGTAGCGGGGGGAACCTACGAGCAGTACTTC; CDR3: CASSLVAGGTYEQYF
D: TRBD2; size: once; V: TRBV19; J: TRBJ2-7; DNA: TGTGCCAGTAGTATAGGACTAGCGGGGGAGCTTGACGAGCAGTACTTC; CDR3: CASSIGLAGELDEQYF
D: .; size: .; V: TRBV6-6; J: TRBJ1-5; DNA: TGTGCCAGCAGTTACTACGACAGGTCATGGCCCCAGCATTTT; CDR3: CASSYYDRSWPQHF
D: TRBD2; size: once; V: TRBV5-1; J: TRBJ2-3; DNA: TGCGCCAGCCAGCGGGAGTCAGATACGCAGTATTTT; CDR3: CASQRESDTQYF
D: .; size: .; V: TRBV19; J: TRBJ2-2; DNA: TGTGCCAGTGGGGGGTTACACGGGGAGCTGTTTTTT; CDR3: CASGGLHGELFF
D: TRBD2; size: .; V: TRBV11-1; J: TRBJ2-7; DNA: TGTGCCAGCAGCTTTGGTAGCGGGAACTACGAGCAGTACTTC; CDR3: CASSFGSGNYEQYF
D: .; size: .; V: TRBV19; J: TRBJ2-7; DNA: TGTGCCAGTAGTATGAACAGGGCAAAGGACGAGCAGTACTTC; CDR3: CASSMNRAKDEQYF
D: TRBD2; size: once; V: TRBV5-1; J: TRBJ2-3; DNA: TGCGCCAGCAGCGCCGGGACTAGCGCCTCTAGCACAGATACGCAGTATTTT; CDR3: CASSAGTSASSTDTQYF
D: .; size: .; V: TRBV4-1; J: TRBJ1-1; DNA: TGCGCCAGCAGCCAGCCCACAGATCTTATCGCTATGAACACTGAAGCTTTCTTT; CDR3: CASSQPTDLIAMNTEAFF
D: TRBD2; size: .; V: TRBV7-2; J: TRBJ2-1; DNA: TGTGCCAGCAGCTTCACCGGGGCGGGGGGAAAAAATGAGCAGTTCTTC; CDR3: CASSFTGAGGKNEQFF
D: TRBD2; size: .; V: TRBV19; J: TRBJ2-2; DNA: TGTGCCAGTACCAAAGGGACTAGCGGTTCCGGGGAGCTGTTTTTT; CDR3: CASTKGTSGSGELFF
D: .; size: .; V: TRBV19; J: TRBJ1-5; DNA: TGTGCCAGTAGTTCCCAGGGGAATCAGCCCCAGCATTTT; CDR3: CASSSQGNQPQHF
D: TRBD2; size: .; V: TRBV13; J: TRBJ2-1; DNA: TGTGCCAGCAGCCCTTTAGCGGGAGATGAGCAGTTCTTC; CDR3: CASSPLAGDEQFF
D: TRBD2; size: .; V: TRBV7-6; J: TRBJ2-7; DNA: TGTGCCAGCAGCCCCACCAGACTAGCCGTCGAGCAGTACTTC; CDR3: CASSPTRLAVEQYF
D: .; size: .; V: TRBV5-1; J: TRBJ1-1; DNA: TGCGCCAGCAGCTTGGGGGGAATGGGGGGGACTGAAGCTTTCTTT; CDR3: CASSLGGMGGTEAFF
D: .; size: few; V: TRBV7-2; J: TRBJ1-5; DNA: TGTGCCAGCAGCCTCACACAGGGCAGCAATCAGCCCCAGCATTTT; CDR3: CASSLTQGSNQPQHF
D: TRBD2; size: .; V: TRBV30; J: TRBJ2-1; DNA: TGTGCCTGGAGTGGCCTCCCCGGACTAGGCAGCTCCTACAATGAGCAGTTCTTC; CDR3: CAWSGLPGLGSSYNEQFF
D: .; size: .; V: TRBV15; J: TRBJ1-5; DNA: TGTGCCACCAGCAGAGATACCGCCCTTTCGAACGGGGTATATAGCAATCAGCCCCAGCATTTT; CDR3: CATSRDTALSNGVYSNQPQHF
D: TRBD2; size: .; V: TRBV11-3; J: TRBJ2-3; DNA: TGTGCCAGCAGCCACGGTTTAGCGGGGGAAAACACAGATACGCAGTATTTT; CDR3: CASSHGLAGENTDTQYF
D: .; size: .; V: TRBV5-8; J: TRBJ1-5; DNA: TGTGCCAGCAGCTTGACCTGGACAAGTAATCAGCCCCAGCATTTT; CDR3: CASSLTWTSNQPQHF
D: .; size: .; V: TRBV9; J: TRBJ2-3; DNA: TGTGCCAGCAGCGTAGGAGGCGCAGATACGCAGTATTTT; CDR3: CASSVGGADTQYF
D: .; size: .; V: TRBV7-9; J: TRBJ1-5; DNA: TGTGCCAGCAGCCCAAAGGCAGGGAATCAGCCCCAGCATTTT; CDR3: CASSPKAGNQPQHF
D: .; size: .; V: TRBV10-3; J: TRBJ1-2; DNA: TGTGCCATCAGTGACCTGCAGGGCTATGGCTACACCTTC; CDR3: CAISDLQGYGYTF
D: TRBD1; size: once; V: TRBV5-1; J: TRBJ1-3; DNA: TGCGCCAGCAGCCCCGACAGGGCCTCTGGAAACACCATATATTTT; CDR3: CASSPDRASGNTIYF
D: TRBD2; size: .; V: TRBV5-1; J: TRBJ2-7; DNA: TGCGCCAGCAGCTTAAGGCTAGCGGGAGGGGATCAGTACTTC; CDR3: CASSLRLAGGDQYF
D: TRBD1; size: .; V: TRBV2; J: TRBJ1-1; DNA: TGTGCCAGCAGGACCCGGACAGGGGGCTTGAACACTGAAGCTTTCTTT; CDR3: CASRTRTGGLNTEAFF
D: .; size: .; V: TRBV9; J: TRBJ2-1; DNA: TGTGCCAGCAGCGTAAGGGGTGAGCGGGCGAGCTACAATGAGCAGTTCTTC; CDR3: CASSVRGERASYNEQFF
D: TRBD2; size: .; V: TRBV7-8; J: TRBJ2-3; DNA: TGTGCCAGCAGCTCCTCCGGGACTAGCGGGAGGACAAGCACAGATACGCAGTATTTT; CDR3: CASSSSGTSGRTSTDTQYF
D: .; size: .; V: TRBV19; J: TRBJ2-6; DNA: TGTGCCAGTAGTATAGGGGGGGTCCCTGGGGCCAACGTCCTGACTTTC; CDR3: CASSIGGVPGANVLTF
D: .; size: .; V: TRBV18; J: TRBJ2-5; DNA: TGTGCCAGCTCACCATCAGGGGTCCAAGAGACCCAGTACTTC; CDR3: CASSPSGVQETQYF
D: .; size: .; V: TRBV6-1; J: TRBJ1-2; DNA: TGTGCCAGCAGTGAACGGACCGCAAACGAGGGTATTAATGGCTACACCTTC; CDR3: CASSERTANEGINGYTF
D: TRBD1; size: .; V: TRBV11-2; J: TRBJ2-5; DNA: TGTGCCAGCAGCTTAGATTACCGACAGGGTCGATATGGAGGAGAGACCCAGTACTTC; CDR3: CASSLDYRQGRYGGETQYF
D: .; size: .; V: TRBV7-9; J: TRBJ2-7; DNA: TGTGCCAGCAGCTTTGGGGGAGGAAATTACGAGCAGTACTTC; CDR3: CASSFGGGNYEQYF
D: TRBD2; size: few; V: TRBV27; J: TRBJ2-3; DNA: TGTGCCAGCAGTTTAAGACTAGCATCAGATACGCAGTATTTT; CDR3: CASSLRLASDTQYF
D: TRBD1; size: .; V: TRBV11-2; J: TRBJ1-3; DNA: TGTGCCAGCAGCCTGGGACAGCCTGGAAACACCATATATTTT; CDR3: CASSLGQPGNTIYF
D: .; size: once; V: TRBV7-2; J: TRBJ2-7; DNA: TGTGCCAGCAGGGGTGGGGTGGCGGGACGGCTGTCCCACGAGCAGTACTTC; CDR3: CASRGGVAGRLSHEQYF
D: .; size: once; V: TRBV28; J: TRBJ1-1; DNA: TGTGCCAGCGGCATCCAGGGGTATAAGGGAGAGAGGGACACTGAAGCTTTCTTT; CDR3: CASGIQGYKGERDTEAFF
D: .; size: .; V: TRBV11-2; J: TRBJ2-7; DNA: TGTGCCAGCGCTTCGGGGAACAAGCAGTACTTC; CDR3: CASASGNKQYF
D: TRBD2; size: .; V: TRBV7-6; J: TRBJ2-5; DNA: TGTGCCAGCAGCTTAGTAATCAGTGTGGCGGGAGCTCAAGAGACCCAGTACTTC; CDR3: CASSLVISVAGAQETQYF
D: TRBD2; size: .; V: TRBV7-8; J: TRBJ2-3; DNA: TGTGCCAGCAGCAACAGAAAGCGGGGGGGCGTAGATACGCAGTATTTT; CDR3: CASSNRKRGGVDTQYF
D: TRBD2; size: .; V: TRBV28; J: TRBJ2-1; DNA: TGTGCCAGCAGTTTATCCCGACTAGCGGGAGTGGCGGGGTTCTACCAGCGGTTCTTC; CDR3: CASSLSRLAGVAGFYQRFF
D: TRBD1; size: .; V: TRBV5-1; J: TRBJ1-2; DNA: TGCGCCAGCAGCGCTGGGGACAGGGTCAGGTATGGCTACACCTTC; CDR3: CASSAGDRVRYGYTF
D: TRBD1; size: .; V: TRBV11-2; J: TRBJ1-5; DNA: TGTGCCAGCAGCTTAGGGTCGGGCAGGGGGCATCAGCCCCAGCATTTT; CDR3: CASSLGSGRGHQPQHF
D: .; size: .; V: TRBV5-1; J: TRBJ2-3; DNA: TGCGCCAGCACCTTGGAGGGGACTAGCACAGATACGCAGTATTTT; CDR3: CASTLEGTSTDTQYF
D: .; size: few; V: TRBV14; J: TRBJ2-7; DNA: TGTGCCAGCAGCCAGTCAGGGCTCAACTACGAGCAGTACTTC; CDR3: CASSQSGLNYEQYF
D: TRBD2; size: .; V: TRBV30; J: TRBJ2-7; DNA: TGTGCCTGGAGTGTAGGCGGGAGTATGTACGAGCAGTACTTC; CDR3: CAWSVGGSMYEQYF
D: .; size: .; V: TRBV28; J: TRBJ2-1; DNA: TGTGCCAGCTCCACTGGACTTATGGCAAATGAGCAGTTCTTC; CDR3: CASSTGLMANEQFF
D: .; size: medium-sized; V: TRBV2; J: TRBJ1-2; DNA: TGTGCCAGCAGTGCGGGGGAGATCGTTAAGTATGGCTACACCTTC; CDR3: CASSAGEIVKYGYTF
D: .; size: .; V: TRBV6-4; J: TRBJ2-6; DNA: TGTGCCAGCAGTGAGGGGGGCTCTGGGGCCAACGTCCTGACTTTC; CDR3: CASSEGGSGANVLTF
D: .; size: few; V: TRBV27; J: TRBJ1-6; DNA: TGTGCCAGCAGTTTACGGGGGTCGAATTCACCCCTCCACTTT; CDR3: CASSLRGSNSPLHF